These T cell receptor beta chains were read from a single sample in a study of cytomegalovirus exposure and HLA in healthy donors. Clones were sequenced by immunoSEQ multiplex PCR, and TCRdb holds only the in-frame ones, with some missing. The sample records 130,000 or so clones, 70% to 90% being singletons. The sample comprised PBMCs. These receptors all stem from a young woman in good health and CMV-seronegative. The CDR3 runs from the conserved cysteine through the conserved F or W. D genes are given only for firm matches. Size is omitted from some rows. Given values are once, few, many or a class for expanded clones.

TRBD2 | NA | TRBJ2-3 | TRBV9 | CASSGEGVGSDTQYF | TGTGCCAGCAGCGGGGAGGGAGTAGGTTCAGATACGCAGTATTTT
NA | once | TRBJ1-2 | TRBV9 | CASSDGTPSPRNYGYTF | TGTGCCAGCAGCGATGGGACTCCTTCCCCGAGAAACTATGGCTACACCTTC
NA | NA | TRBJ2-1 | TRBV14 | CASSGWSPSYNEQFF | TGTGCCAGCAGCGGTTGGAGCCCCTCCTACAATGAGCAGTTCTTC
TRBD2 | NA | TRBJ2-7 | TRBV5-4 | CASSLEGLGPEQYF | TGTGCCAGCAGCTTGGAGGGACTAGGCCCCGAGCAGTACTTC
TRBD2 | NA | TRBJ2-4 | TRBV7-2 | CASSLEIGGGNIQYF | TGTGCCAGCAGCTTAGAAATCGGGGGGGGAAACATTCAGTACTTC
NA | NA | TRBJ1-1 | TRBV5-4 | CASSLRGYPEAFF | TGTGCCAGCAGCTTGAGGGGATACCCTGAAGCTTTCTTT
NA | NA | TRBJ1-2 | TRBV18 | CASSLNSNYGYTF | TGTGCCAGCTCACTGAACAGTAACTATGGCTACACCTTC
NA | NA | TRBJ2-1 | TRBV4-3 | CASSLGLPGTNEQFF | TGCGCCAGCAGCCTCGGTCTCCCGGGAACCAATGAGCAGTTCTTC
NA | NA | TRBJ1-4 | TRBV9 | CASSVEGATNEKLFF | TGTGCCAGCAGCGTAGAGGGAGCAACTAATGAAAAACTGTTTTTT
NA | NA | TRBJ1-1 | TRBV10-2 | CASSGQKNTEAFF | TGCGCCAGCTCAGGGCAGAAGAACACTGAAGCTTTCTTT
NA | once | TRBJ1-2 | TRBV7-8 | CASSSISPRLGLTNYGYTF | TGTGCCAGCAGCTCAATTTCCCCTCGATTGGGGCTCACTAACTATGGCTACACCTTC
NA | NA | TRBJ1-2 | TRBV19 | CASSIEGLDGYTF | TGTGCCAGTAGTATTGAGGGATTGGATGGCTACACCTTC
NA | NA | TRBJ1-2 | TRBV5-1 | CASSLGSDYGYTF | TGCGCCAGCAGCTTGGGATCAGACTATGGCTACACCTTC
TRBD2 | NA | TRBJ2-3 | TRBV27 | CASSPPGLAGVTTDTQYF | TGTGCCAGCAGTCCACCGGGACTAGCGGGAGTAACGACAGATACGCAGTATTTT
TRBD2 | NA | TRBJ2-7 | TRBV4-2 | CASSQGGSGGSDEQYF | TGTGCCAGCAGCCAAGGTGGTAGCGGGGGGAGCGACGAGCAGTACTTC
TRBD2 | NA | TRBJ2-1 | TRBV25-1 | CASSDLAGGRHEQFF | TGTGCCAGCAGTGATCTAGCGGGGGGGCGGCATGAGCAGTTCTTC
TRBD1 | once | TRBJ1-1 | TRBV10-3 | CAIRANRGTNTEAFF | TGTGCCATCAGAGCAAACAGGGGCACGAACACTGAAGCTTTCTTT
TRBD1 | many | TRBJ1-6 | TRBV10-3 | CATAETGRGNSPLHF | TGTGCCACGGCGGAGACAGGGCGAGGTAATTCACCCCTCCACTTT
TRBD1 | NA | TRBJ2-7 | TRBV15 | CATSPRRQGSNEQYF | TGTGCCACCAGCCCCCGGAGACAGGGGTCAAACGAGCAGTACTTC
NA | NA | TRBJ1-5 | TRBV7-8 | CASSFRDNSNQPQHF | TGTGCCAGCAGCTTCCGGGACAATAGCAATCAGCCCCAGCATTTT
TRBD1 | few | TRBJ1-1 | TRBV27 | CASSRLGDREREAFF | TGTGCCAGCAGCCGACTCGGGGACAGGGAAAGGGAGGCTTTCTTT
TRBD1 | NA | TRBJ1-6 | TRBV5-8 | CASSHRGRDSPLHF | TGTGCCAGCAGCCACAGGGGGCGAGATTCACCCCTCCACTTT
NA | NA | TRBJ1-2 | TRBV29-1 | CSVRSGDGYTF | TGCAGCGTAAGGTCCGGGGATGGCTACACCTTC
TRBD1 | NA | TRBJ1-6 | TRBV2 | CASMVGTGASPLHF | TGTGCCAGCATGGTCGGGACAGGGGCTTCACCCCTCCACTTT
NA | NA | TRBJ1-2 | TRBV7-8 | CASSLEQYRIPTYGYTF | TGTGCCAGCAGCTTAGAGCAGTACAGGATACCGACCTATGGCTACACCTTC
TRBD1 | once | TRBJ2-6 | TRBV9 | CASSVGTAGANVLTF | TGTGCCAGCAGCGTCGGGACAGCTGGGGCCAACGTCCTGACTTTC
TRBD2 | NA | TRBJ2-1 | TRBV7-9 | CASSFGLAGGPGEQFF | TGTGCCAGCAGCTTCGGACTAGCGGGAGGGCCGGGTGAGCAGTTCTTC
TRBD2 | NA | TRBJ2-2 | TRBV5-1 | CASSPGTRYTGELFF | TGCGCCAGCAGCCCCGGGACTAGATACACCGGGGAGCTGTTTTTT
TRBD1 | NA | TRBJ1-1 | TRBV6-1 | CASSKPTGPNTEAFF | TGTGCCAGCAGTAAACCGACAGGGCCGAACACTGAAGCTTTCTTT
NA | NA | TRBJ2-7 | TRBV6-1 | CASSGTESSYEQYF | TGTGCCAGCAGTGGGACAGAGTCCTCCTACGAGCAGTACTTC
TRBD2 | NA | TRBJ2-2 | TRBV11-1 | CASALLASNTGELFF | TGTGCCAGTGCCCTACTAGCGTCGAACACCGGGGAGCTGTTTTTT
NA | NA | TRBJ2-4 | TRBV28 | CASNPSFIRSLAKNIQYF | TGTGCCAGCAATCCTAGCTTTATTCGGAGCTTAGCCAAAAACATTCAGTACTTC
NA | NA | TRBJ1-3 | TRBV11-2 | CASSYRVGNTIYF | TGTGCCAGCAGCTACAGGGTAGGAAACACCATATATTTT
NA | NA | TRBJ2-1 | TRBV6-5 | CASSYSQWQYNEQFF | TGTGCCAGCAGTTACTCGCAATGGCAATACAATGAGCAGTTCTTC
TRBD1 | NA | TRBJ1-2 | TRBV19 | CASSTPGQGRGYTF | TGTGCCAGTAGTACTCCGGGACAGGGGAGAGGCTACACCTTC
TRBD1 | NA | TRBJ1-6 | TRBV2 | CASRKDRAIDNSPLHF | TGTGCCAGCAGGAAGGACAGGGCCATTGATAATTCACCCCTCCACTTT
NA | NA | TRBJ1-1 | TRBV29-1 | CSVEGAAEAFF | TGCAGCGTTGAGGGGGCCGCTGAAGCTTTCTTT